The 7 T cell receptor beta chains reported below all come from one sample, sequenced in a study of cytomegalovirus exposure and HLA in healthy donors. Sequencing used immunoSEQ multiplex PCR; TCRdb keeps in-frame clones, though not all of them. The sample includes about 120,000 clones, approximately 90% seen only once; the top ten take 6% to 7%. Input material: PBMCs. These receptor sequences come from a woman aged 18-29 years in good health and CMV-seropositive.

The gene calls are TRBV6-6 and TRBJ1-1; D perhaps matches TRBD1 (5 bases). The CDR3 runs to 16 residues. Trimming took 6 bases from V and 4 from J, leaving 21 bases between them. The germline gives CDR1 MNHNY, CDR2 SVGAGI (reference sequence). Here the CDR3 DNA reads TGTGCCAGCAGCCGGATCCAGGGCGGAATGAGCACTGAAGCTTTCTTT. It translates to CASSRIQGGMSTEAFF.

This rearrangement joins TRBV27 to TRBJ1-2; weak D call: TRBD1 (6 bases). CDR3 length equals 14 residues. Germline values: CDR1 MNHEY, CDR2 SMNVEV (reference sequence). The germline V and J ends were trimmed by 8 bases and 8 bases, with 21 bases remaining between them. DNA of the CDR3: TGTGCCAGCGCCCCGGGGACAACCTCGCGGGGCTACACCTTC. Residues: CASAPGTTSRGYTF.

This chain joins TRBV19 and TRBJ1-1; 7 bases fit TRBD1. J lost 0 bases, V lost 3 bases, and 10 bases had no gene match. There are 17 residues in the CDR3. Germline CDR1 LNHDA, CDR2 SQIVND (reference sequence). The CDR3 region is CASSILGTASLNTEAFF. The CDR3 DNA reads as TGTGCCAGTAGTATCCTTGGGACAGCAAGCTTGAACACTGAAGCTTTCTTT.

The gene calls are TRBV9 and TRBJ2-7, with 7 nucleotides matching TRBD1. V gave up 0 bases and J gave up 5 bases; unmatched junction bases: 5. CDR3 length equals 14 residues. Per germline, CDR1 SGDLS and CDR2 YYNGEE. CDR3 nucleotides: TGTGCCAGCAGCGTAGTTGACAGGGACAACGAGCAGTACTTC. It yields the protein CASSVVDRDNEQYF. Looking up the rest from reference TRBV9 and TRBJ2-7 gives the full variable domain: DSGVTQTPKHLITATGQRVTLRCSPRSGDLSVYWYQQSLDQGLQFLIQYYNGEERAKGNILERFSAQQFPDLHSELNLSSLELGDSALYFCASSVVDRDNEQYFGPGTRLTVT.

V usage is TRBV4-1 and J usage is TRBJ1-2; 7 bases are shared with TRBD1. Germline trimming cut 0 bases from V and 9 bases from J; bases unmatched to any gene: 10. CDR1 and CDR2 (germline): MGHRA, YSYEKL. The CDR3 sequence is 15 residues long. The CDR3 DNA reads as TGCGCCAGCAGCCAAGATGGAGGGGGCTCTATGCGCTACACCTTC. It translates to CASSQDGGGSMRYTF.

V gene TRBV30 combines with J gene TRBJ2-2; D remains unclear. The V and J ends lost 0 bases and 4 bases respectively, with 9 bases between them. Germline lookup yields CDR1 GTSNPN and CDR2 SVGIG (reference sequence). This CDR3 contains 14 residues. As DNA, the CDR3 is TGTGCCTGGAGTGTAGGCAGGTTCACCGGGGAGCTGTTTTTT. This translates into CAWSVGRFTGELFF.

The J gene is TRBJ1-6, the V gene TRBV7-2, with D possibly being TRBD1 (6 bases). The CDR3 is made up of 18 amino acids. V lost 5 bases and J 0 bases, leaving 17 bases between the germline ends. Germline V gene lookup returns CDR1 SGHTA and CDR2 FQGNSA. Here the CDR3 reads CASSINRVPTSYNSPLHF. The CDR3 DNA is TGTGCCAGCAGCATTAACAGGGTCCCGACCTCCTATAATTCACCCCTCCACTTT.